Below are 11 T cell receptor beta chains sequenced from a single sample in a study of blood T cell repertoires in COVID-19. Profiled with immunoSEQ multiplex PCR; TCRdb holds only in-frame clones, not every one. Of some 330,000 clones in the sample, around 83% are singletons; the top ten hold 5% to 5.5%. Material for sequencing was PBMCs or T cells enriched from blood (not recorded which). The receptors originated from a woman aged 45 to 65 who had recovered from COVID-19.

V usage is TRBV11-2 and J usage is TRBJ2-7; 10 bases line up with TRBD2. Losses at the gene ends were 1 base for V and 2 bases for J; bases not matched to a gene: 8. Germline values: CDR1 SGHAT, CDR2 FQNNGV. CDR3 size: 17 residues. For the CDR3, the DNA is TGTGCCAGCAGCTTAGCCAATAGCGGGGGGTTTGCCTACGAGCAGTACTTC. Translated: CASSLANSGGFAYEQYF.

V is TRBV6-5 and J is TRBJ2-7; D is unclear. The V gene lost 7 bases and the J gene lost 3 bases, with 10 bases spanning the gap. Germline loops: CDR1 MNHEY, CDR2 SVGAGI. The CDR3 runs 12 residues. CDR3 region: CASNRHSYEQYF. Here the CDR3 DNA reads TGTGCCAGCAACAGACACAGCTACGAGCAGTACTTC.

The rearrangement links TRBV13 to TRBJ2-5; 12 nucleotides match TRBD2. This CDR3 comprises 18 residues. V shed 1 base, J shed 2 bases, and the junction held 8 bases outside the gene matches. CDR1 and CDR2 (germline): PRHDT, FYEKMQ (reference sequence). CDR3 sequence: CASSLATSGGLNQETQYF. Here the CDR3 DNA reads TGTGCCAGCAGCTTAGCTACTAGCGGGGGGCTGAATCAAGAGACCCAGTACTTC.

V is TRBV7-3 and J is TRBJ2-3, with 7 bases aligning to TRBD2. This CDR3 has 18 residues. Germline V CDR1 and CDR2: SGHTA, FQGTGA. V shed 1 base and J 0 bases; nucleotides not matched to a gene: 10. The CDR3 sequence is CASSLIGSPGLSTDTQYF. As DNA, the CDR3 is TGTGCCAGCAGCTTAATCGGTTCGCCGGGACTAAGCACAGATACGCAGTATTTT.

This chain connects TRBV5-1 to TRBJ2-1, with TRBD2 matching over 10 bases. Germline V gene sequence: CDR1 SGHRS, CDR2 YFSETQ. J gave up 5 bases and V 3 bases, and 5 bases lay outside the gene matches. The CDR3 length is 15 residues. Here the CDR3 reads CASSSVAGGNNEQFF. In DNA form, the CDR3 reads TGCGCCAGCAGCTCGGTAGCGGGGGGTAACAATGAGCAGTTCTTC.

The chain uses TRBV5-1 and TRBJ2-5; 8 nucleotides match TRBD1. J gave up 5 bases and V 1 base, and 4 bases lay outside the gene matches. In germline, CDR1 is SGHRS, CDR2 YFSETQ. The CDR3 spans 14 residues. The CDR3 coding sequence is TGCGCCAGCAGCTTGATACAGGGGGTTGAGACCCAGTACTTC. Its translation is CASSLIQGVETQYF.

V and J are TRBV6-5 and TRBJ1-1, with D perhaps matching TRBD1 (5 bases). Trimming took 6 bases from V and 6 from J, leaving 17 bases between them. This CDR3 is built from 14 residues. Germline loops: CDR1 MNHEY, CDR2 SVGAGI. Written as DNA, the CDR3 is TGTGCCAGCAGCAGCCCGGGGGGATGGGCTGAAGCTTTCTTT. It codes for CASSSPGGWAEAFF.

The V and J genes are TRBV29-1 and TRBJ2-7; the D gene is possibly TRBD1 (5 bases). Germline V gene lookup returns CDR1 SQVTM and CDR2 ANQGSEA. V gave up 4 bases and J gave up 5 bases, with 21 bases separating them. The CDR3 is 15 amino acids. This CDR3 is CSVATQVPGSNEQYF. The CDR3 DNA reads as TGCAGCGTTGCTACACAGGTCCCCGGTTCGAACGAGCAGTACTTC.

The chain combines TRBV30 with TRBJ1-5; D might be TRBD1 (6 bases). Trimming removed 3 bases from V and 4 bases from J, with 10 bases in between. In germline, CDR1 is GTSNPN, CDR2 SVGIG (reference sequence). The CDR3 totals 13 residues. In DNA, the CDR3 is TGTGCCTGGAGCAACCAGGGGAATCAGCCCCAGCATTTT. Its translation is CAWSNQGNQPQHF.

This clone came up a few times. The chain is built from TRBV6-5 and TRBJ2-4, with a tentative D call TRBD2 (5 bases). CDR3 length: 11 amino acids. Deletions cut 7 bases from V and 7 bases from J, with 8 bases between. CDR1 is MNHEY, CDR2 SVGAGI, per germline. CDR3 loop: CASIGGNIQYF. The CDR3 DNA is TGTGCCAGCATCGGAGGCAACATTCAGTACTTC.

The CDR3 nucleotides read TGTGCCAGCAGTTACGATGCAGCGGTAGACTGGGGAGAGACCCAGTACTTC. Encoded protein: CASSYDAAVDWGETQYF. This chain links TRBV6-2 or TRBV6-3 with TRBJ2-5, with D maybe TRBD2 (5 bases). The CDR3 totals 17 residues. Trimming removed 2 bases at V and 4 bases at J, with 20 bases between. Germline V gene sequence: CDR1 MNHEY, CDR2 SVGEGT.